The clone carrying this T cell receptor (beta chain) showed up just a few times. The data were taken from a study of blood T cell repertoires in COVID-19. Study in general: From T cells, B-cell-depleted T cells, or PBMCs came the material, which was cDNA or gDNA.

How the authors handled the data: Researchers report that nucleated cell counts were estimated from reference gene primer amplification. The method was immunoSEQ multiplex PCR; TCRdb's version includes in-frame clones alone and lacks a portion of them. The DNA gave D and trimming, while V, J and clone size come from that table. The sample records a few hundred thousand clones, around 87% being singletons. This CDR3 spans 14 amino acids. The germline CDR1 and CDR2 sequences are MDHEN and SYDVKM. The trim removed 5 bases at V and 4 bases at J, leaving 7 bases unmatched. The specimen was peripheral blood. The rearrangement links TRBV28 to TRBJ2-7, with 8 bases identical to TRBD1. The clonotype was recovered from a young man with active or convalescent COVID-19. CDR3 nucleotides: TGTGCCAGCAGTCCTCCACAGGGGGGATACGAGCAGTACTTC. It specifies CASSPPQGGYEQYF.